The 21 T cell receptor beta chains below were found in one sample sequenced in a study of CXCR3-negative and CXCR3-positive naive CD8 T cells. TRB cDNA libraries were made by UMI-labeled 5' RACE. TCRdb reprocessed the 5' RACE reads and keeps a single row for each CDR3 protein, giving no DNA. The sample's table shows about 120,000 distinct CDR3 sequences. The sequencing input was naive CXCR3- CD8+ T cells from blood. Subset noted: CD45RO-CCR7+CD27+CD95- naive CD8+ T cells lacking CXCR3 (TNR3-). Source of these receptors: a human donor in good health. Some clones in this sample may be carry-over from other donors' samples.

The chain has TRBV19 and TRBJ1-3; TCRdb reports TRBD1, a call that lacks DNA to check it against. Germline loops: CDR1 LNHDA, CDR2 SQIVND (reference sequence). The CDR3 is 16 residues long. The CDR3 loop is CASGRGGRSSGNTIYF.

CDR3 protein: CATSGLAGGPGYEQFF. The rearrangement uses TRBV24-1 and TRBJ2-1; TCRdb reports TRBD2, a call that lacks DNA to check it against. Germline CDR1 reads KGHDR; CDR2 reads SFDVKD. The length of the CDR3 is 16 residues.

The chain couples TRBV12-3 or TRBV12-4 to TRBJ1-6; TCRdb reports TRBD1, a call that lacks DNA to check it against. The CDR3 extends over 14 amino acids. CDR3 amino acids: CASNLEGVGSPLHF.

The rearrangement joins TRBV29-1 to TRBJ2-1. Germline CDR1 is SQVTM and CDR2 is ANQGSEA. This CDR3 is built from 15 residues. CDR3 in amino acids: CSVEGAASTYNEQFF.

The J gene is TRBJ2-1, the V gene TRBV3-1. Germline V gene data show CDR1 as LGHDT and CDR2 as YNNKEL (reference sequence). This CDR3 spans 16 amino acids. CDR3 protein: CASSQVNSPIYNEQFF.

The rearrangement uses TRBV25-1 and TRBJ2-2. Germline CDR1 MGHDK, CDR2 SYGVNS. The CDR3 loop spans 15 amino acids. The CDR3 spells CASSEWVANTGELFF. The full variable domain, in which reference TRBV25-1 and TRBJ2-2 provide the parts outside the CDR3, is EADIYQTPRYLVIGTGKKITLECSQTMGHDKMYWYQQDPGMELHLIHYSYGVNSTEKGDLSSESTVSRIRTEHFPLTLESARPSHTSQYLCASSEWVANTGELFFGEGSRLTVL.

CDR3 region: CATQHAGEAGEQYF. The chain joins TRBV19 to TRBJ2-7; TCRdb returns TRBD1, unconfirmable since there is no DNA. Germline CDR1 is LNHDA and CDR2 is SQIVND (reference sequence). The CDR3 covers 14 residues. The complete variable domain, with remaining parts taken from reference TRBV19 and TRBJ2-7, reads DGGITQSPKYLFRKEGQNVTLSCEQNLNHDAMYWYRQDPGQGLRLIYYSQIVNDFQKGDIAEGYSVSREKKESFPLTVTSAQKNPTAFYLCATQHAGEAGEQYFGPGTRLTVT.

Here the CDR3 reads CASSLSPMTNEQFF. The chain couples TRBV28 to TRBJ2-1. Germline V gene lookup returns CDR1 MDHEN and CDR2 SYDVKM. CDR3 length equals 14 residues.

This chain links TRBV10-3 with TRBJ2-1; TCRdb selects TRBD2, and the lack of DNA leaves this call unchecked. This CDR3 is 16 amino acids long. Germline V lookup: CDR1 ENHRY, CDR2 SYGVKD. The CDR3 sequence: CAISGSLGLAGGPWFF.

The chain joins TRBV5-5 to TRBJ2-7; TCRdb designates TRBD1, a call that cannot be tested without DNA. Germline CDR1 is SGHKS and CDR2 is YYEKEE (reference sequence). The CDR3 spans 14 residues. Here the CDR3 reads CASSLGQPPYEQYF.

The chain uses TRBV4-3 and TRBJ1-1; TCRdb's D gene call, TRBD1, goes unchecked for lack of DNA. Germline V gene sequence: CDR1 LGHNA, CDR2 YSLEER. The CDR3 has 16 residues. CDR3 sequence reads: CASSKDPRTYVTEAFF.

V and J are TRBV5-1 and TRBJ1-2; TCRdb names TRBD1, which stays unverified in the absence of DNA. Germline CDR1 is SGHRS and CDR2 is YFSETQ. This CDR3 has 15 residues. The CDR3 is CASSLSQGANYGYTF.

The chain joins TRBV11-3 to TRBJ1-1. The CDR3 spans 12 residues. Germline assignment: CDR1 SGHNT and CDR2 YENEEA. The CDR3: CASSRAGAEAFF.

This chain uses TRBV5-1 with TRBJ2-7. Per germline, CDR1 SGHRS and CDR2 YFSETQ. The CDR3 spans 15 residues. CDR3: CASSLAALNSYEQYF.

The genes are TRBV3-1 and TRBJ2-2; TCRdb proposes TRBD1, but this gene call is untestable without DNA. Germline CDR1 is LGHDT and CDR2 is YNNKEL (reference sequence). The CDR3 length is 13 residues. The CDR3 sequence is CASTGNNTGELFF.

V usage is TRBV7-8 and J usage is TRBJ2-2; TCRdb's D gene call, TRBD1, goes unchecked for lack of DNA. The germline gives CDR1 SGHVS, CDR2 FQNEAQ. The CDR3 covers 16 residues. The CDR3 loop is CASSPPTGINTGELFF.

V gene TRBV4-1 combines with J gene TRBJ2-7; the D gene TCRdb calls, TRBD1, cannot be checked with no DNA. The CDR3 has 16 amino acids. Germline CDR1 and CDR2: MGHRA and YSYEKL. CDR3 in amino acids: CASSQDGGTGTYEQYF.

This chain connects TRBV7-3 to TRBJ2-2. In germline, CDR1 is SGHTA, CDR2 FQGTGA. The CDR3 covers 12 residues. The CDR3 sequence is CASSLTTGELFF.

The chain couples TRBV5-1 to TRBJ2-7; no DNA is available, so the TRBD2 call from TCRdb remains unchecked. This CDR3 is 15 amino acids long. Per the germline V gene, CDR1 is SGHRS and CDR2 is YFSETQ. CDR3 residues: CASSLEASGVYEQYF.

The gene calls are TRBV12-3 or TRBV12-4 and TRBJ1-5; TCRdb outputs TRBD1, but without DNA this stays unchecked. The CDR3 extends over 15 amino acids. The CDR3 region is CASSGGQGLSQPQHF.

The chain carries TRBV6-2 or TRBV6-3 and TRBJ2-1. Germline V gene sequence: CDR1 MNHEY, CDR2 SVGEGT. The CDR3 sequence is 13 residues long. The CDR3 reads CASSYPDRDEQFF.